This passage covers 4 T cell receptor beta chains from one sample sequenced in a study of blood T cell repertoires in COVID-19. Assay: immunoSEQ multiplex PCR; the TCRdb copy retains only in-frame clones and omits some. Of approximately 400,000 clones listed, approximately 89% are singletons. Sequencing used peripheral blood. All receptors derive from a woman in her 50s with COVID-19, enrolled during active disease.

Worth noting for this clone: Other DNA sequences from this sample encode an identical CDR3 as well. This sequence joins TRBV5-1 and TRBJ1-1; weak D call: TRBD1 (5 bases). The CDR3 is 15 residues long. V was shortened by 0 bases and J by 3 bases, with 12 bases between the two germline ends. Per germline, CDR1 SGHRS and CDR2 YFSETQ. The CDR3 reads CASSLAGREDTEAFF. Here the CDR3 DNA reads TGCGCCAGCAGCTTGGCCGGCAGGGAGGACACTGAAGCTTTCTTT.

The rearrangement uses TRBV6-4 and TRBJ2-3, with 10 bases fitting TRBD2. J gave up 2 bases and V 4 bases, and 9 bases lay outside the gene matches. This CDR3 contains 17 residues. Looked up from germline, CDR1 is MRHNA and CDR2 is SNTAGT. CDR3 protein: CASSVASGGLITDTQYF. The CDR3, as DNA: TGTGCCAGCAGTGTGGCTAGCGGGGGCCTAATCACAGATACGCAGTATTTT.

The CDR3 DNA reads TGTGCCACCAGTGATAAGGATTGGGGCAGCTCCTACAATGAGCAGTTCTTC. Its protein product is CATSDKDWGSSYNEQFF. The rearrangement joins TRBV24-1 to TRBJ2-1; D is possibly TRBD1 (5 bases). Trimming cost V 3 bases and J 0 bases, with 14 bases left between them. This CDR3 spans 17 amino acids. The germline V gene has CDR1 KGHDR and CDR2 SFDVKD.

The chain has TRBV27 and TRBJ2-7; weak D call: TRBD1 (6 bases). Germline assignment: CDR1 MNHEY and CDR2 SMNVEV (reference sequence). V was cut by 0 bases and J by 3 bases, with 18 bases left in between. The CDR3 is 17 residues long. The DNA for the CDR3 is TGTGCCAGCAGTTTATCTTCCCGAGGGGGAAGCTTCTACGAGCAGTACTTC. Protein sequence: CASSLSSRGGSFYEQYF.